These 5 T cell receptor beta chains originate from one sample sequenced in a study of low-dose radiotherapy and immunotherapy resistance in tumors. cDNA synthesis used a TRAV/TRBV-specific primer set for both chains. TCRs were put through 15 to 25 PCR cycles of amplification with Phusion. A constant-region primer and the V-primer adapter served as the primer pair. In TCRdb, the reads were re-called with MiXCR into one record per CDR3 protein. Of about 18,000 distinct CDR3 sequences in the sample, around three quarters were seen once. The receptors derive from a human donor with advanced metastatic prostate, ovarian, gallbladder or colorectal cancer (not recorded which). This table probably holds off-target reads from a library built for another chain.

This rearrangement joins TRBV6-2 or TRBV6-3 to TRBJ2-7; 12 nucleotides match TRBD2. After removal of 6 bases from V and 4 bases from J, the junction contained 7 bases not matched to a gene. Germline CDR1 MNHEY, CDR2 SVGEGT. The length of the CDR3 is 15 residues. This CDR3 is CASSHLAGGPYEQYF. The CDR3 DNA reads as TGTGCCAGCAGCCACCTAGCGGGAGGGCCTTACGAGCAGTACTTC.

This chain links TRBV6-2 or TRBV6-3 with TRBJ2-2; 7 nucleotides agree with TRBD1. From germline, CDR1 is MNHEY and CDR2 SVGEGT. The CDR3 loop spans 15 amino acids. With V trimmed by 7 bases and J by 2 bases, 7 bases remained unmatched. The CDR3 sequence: CASTTGALNTGELFF. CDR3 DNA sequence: TGTGCCAGCACCACAGGGGCCCTAAACACCGGGGAGCTGTTTTTT.

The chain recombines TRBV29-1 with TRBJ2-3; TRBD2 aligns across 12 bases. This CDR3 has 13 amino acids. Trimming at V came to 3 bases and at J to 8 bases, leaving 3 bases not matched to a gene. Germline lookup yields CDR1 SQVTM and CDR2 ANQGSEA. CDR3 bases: TGCAGCGTTGAGACTAGCGGGGGCGGTACGCAGTATTTT. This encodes CSVETSGGGTQYF.

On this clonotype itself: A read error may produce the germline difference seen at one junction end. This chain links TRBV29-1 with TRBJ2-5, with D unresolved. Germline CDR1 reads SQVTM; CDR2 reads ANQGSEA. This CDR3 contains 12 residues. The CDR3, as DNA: TGCAGCGTTACGCCGACGGAAGAGTCCCAGTACTTC. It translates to CSVTPTEESQYF.

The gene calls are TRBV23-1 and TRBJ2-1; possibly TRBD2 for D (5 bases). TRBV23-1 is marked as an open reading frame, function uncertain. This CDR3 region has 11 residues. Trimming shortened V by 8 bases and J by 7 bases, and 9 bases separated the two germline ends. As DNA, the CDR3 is TGCGCCAGCGGAGGACCGAATGAGCAGTTCTTC. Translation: CASGGPNEQFF.